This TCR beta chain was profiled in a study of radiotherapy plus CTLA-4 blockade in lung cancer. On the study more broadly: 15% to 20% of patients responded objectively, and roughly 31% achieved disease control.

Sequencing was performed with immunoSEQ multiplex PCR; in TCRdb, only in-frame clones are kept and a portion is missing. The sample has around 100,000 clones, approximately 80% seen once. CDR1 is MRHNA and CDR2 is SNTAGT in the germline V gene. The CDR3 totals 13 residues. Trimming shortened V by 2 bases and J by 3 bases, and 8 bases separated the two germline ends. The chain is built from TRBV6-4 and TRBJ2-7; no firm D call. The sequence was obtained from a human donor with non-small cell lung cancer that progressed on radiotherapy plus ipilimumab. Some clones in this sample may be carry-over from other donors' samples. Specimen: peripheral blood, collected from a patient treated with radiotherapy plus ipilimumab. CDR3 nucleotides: TGTGCCAGCAGTGACGGCCCGAACTACGAGCAGTACTTC. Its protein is CASSDGPNYEQYF.